Presented here are 6 T cell receptor beta chains from one specimen sequenced in a study of T cells after posttransplantation cyclophosphamide. Assay used: immunoSEQ multiplex PCR; TCRdb lists only in-frame clones, some missing. Found here are approximately 25,000 clones, no singletons; the ten largest cover roughly 2%. Cyclophosphamide on days +3 and +4 followed busulfan-fludarabine conditioning and a marrow graft. This specimen was PBMCs, taken after allogeneic stem cell transplant with posttransplant cyclophosphamide. The receptors originated from a young adult male patient who received an allogeneic stem cell transplant from a related donor, was CMV-positive, and had no GVHD. Some of the T cells might come from the graft donor.

This clone was recorded at least ten times. The chain has TRBV10-2 and TRBJ2-1; TRBD2 might be the D (5 bases). V lost 2 bases and J 8 bases, leaving 13 bases between the germline ends. This CDR3 region has 14 residues. Germline CDR1 WSHSY, CDR2 SAAADI. The CDR3 region has the DNA TGCGCCAGCAGTGAGAGTCTAGCAAGGGATGAGCAGTTCTTC. Protein product: CASSESLARDEQFF.

Ten or more counts support this clone. V usage is TRBV9 and J usage is TRBJ2-2; TRBD2 might be the D (5 bases). The CDR3 spans 16 residues. CDR1 and CDR2 (germline): SGDLS, YYNGEE. Trimming pared 3 bases from V and 0 bases from J, leaving 12 bases between. The CDR3 DNA is TGTGCCAGCAGCGCGAGACCGGGAACGAACACCGGGGAGCTGTTTTTT. It specifies CASSARPGTNTGELFF.

This clone was detected ten times or more. The CDR3 nucleotides read TGTGCCAGCAGCCCCCGGGCAGGGCAAGCCTACAATGAGCAGTTCTTC. Translation gives CASSPRAGQAYNEQFF. The chain is built from TRBV7-2 and TRBJ2-1; possibly TRBD1 for D (5 bases). The CDR3 loop spans 16 amino acids. V gave up 5 bases and J gave up 2 bases, with 16 bases separating them. The V gene's germline CDR1 is SGHTA and CDR2 FQGNSA.

This clone occurred many times. V gene TRBV28 combines with J gene TRBJ2-7, with D possibly matching TRBD1 (6 bases). The V and J ends lost 6 bases and 2 bases respectively, with 11 bases between them. Germline V CDR1 and CDR2: MDHEN, SYDVKM. The CDR3 has 13 amino acids. The CDR3 is CASRQGPTYEQYF. CDR3 DNA: TGTGCCAGCAGACAGGGCCCCACCTACGAGCAGTACTTC.

This clone was seen ten or more times. V and J are TRBV19 and TRBJ1-2; TRBD1 agrees at 7 bases. The CDR3 runs 15 residues. V lost 3 bases, J lost 4 bases, and 8 bases stayed unmatched. From germline, CDR1 is LNHDA and CDR2 SQIVND (reference sequence). The CDR3 nucleotides are TGTGCCAGTAGTATTGCAGACAGGGTGGGCTATGGCTACACCTTC. It encodes CASSIADRVGYGYTF.

Ten or more counts support this clone. As DNA, the CDR3 is TGTGCCAGCAGCAACCCAAAAGGGACAGGCGGTCGGGAGCAGTACTTC. Residues: CASSNPKGTGGREQYF. The chain carries TRBV9 and TRBJ2-7; TRBD1 agrees at 8 bases. Germline CDR1 and CDR2: SGDLS and YYNGEE. This CDR3 region has 16 residues. With V trimmed by 4 bases and J by 7 bases, 16 bases remained unmatched. The whole variable domain, filled in from reference TRBV9 and TRBJ2-7, reads DSGVTQTPKHLITATGQRVTLRCSPRSGDLSVYWYQQSLDQGLQFLIQYYNGEERAKGNILERFSAQQFPDLHSELNLSSLELGDSALYFCASSNPKGTGGREQYFGPGTRLTVT.